The 29 T cell receptor beta chains reported below all come from one sample, sequenced in a study of blood T cell repertoires in COVID-19. Sequenced by immunoSEQ multiplex PCR; TCRdb stores in-frame clones only, minus some. The sample lists roughly 300,000 clones; 65% to 90% were seen once. Sequencing used PBMCs or T cells enriched from blood (not recorded which). The origin of the receptors is a woman in her thirties or forties with acute COVID-19.

The V and J genes are TRBV5-5 and TRBJ2-1; D is possibly TRBD1 (6 bases). CDR1 SGHKS and CDR2 YYEKEE come from the germline V gene (reference sequence). Deletions cut 1 base from V and 2 bases from J, with 10 bases between. This CDR3 has 15 amino acids. The CDR3 sequence is CASSLRQGPYNEQFF. CDR3 sequence (DNA): TGTGCCAGCAGCTTGCGTCAGGGGCCCTACAATGAGCAGTTCTTC.

The CDR3 bases are TGTGCCAGCAGGTCAGGGTTGATTCCTGGCTACACCTTC. It yields the protein CASRSGLIPGYTF. V usage is TRBV12-3 or TRBV12-4 and J usage is TRBJ1-2, with D perhaps matching TRBD1 (5 bases). This CDR3 region has 13 residues. The V gene lost 6 bases and the J gene lost 7 bases, with 15 bases spanning the gap.

This chain connects TRBV10-1 to TRBJ2-7; TRBD1 might be the D (5 bases). CDR3 length equals 14 residues. Germline values: CDR1 WNHNN, CDR2 SYGVQD (reference sequence). V dropped 2 bases and J dropped 3 bases, with 11 bases sitting between them. The CDR3 region is CASSESRVHYEQYF. The CDR3 nucleotides are TGCGCCAGCAGTGAGAGCAGGGTCCACTACGAGCAGTACTTC.

V usage is TRBV27 and J usage is TRBJ2-5; D is perhaps TRBD1 (6 bases). In germline, CDR1 is MNHEY, CDR2 SMNVEV (reference sequence). The CDR3 extends over 13 amino acids. Trimming removed 5 bases at V and 5 bases at J, with 12 bases between. CDR3 sequence: CASSPQGWETQYF. The CDR3 nucleotides are TGTGCCAGCAGTCCCCAGGGGTGGGAGACCCAGTACTTC.

The chain combines TRBV4-3 with TRBJ1-3, with 9 bases that match TRBD1. Unmatched junction bases numbered 8, after V lost 2 bases and J lost 0 bases. The CDR3 extends over 18 amino acids. The germline CDR1 and CDR2 sequences are LGHNA and YSLEER. CDR3 sequence (DNA): TGCGCCAGCAGCCAACACCAACAGGGGGCCCGCTCTGGAAACACCATATATTTT. Translated: CASSQHQQGARSGNTIYF.

The chain carries TRBV28 and TRBJ2-1; TRBD2 agrees at 11 bases. J lost 2 bases, V lost 5 bases, and 2 bases had no gene match. Germline V gives CDR1 MDHEN, CDR2 SYDVKM. This CDR3 comprises 15 residues. DNA for the CDR3: TGTGCCAGCAGTGATAGCGGGAGGGCCTACAATGAGCAGTTCTTC. It yields the protein CASSDSGRAYNEQFF.

J is TRBJ1-6 and V is TRBV28; 7 nucleotides match TRBD1. The ends lost 1 base at V and 8 bases at J; junction bases unmatched: 5. Germline loops: CDR1 MDHEN, CDR2 SYDVKM. The CDR3 extends over 15 amino acids. The CDR3 DNA reads TGTGCCAGCAGTTTATCGGTGGACAGGTATTCACCCCTCCACTTT. Its protein product is CASSLSVDRYSPLHF.

The rearrangement joins TRBV6-2 or TRBV6-3 to TRBJ1-1; D remains unclear. From germline, CDR1 is MNHEY and CDR2 SVGEGT. CDR3 size: 15 residues. The germline V and J ends were trimmed by 3 bases and 0 bases, with 11 bases remaining between them. The CDR3 sequence is CASSYGRQVNTEAFF. Written as DNA, the CDR3 is TGTGCCAGCAGTTATGGCCGGCAGGTGAACACTGAAGCTTTCTTT.

V gene TRBV19 combines with J gene TRBJ1-1; 8 bases agree with TRBD1. V lost 4 bases, J lost 3 bases, and 10 bases stayed unmatched. Looked up from germline, CDR1 is LNHDA and CDR2 is SQIVND (reference sequence). CDR3 length: 16 residues. CDR3 DNA: TGTGCCAGTAGTAGGGAAAGACCGGGACAGGACACTGAAGCTTTCTTT. It yields the protein CASSRERPGQDTEAFF.

The genes are TRBV27 and TRBJ1-2; TRBD1 matches 10 bases. The CDR3 contains 15 residues. Germline V gene sequence: CDR1 MNHEY, CDR2 SMNVEV (reference sequence). V lost 5 bases to trimming and J lost 4 bases; unmatched junction nucleotides: 7. The CDR3 region is CASSPWTGGVYGYTF. The CDR3, as DNA: TGTGCCAGCAGTCCCTGGACAGGGGGAGTCTATGGCTACACCTTC.

Remarks on this clone: A junction boundary mismatches the germline segment, possibly from a read error. The chain carries TRBV7-2 and TRBJ2-7; TRBD2 matches at 14 bases. There are 13 residues in the CDR3. CDR1 and CDR2 from the germline V gene are SGHTA and FQGNSA. The CDR3: CASSTGLAGGGNF. The CDR3 DNA reads TGTGCCAGCAGCACCGGACTAGCGGGGGGCGGGAACTTC.

The J gene is TRBJ2-1, the V gene TRBV7-8; the D is unclear. V was shortened by 2 bases and J by 10 bases, with 18 bases between the two germline ends. The germline V gene encodes CDR1 SGHVS and CDR2 FQNEAQ. The CDR3 has 15 residues. The chain's CDR3 is CASSLTLTRGQEQFF. For the CDR3, the DNA is TGTGCCAGCAGCTTAACCTTGACCCGCGGCCAGGAGCAGTTCTTC.

The V gene is TRBV4-1, the J gene TRBJ2-7; a weak D match, TRBD2 (5 bases). The germline V gene has CDR1 MGHRA and CDR2 YSYEKL. The V end was cut by 5 bases, the J end by 0 bases, with 14 bases between. This CDR3 contains 15 residues. This CDR3 is CASSSPGSSSYEQYF. CDR3 nucleotides: TGCGCCAGCAGCTCCCCTGGGAGCTCCTCCTACGAGCAGTACTTC.

The chain couples TRBV15 to TRBJ2-7; D unclear. Germline-derived CDR1 and CDR2 are LNHNV and YYDKDF (reference sequence). The germline V and J ends were trimmed by 2 bases and 5 bases, with 16 bases remaining between them. The CDR3 totals 15 residues. CDR3 nucleotides: TGTGCCACCAGCAGAAACTTTGGAGCGTCCAACGAGCAGTACTTC. This sequence encodes CATSRNFGASNEQYF.

This chain links TRBV19 with TRBJ1-1; no definite D call. Trimming took off 3 bases at V and 0 bases at J, with 11 bases between the two ends. The germline V gene encodes CDR1 LNHDA and CDR2 SQIVND (reference sequence). The CDR3 is 15 amino acids. The CDR3 reads CASSITVIMNTEAFF. CDR3 coding DNA: TGTGCCAGTAGTATCACGGTTATTATGAACACTGAAGCTTTCTTT.

V gene TRBV5-4 combines with J gene TRBJ2-3, with D hard to call. In germline, CDR1 is SGHNT, CDR2 YYREEE (reference sequence). This CDR3 spans 14 amino acids. V lost 0 bases and J lost 6, with 11 bases in between. CDR3: CASSLESPRDTQYF. The CDR3 bases are TGTGCCAGCAGCTTGGAGAGTCCTCGGGATACGCAGTATTTT.

The chain uses TRBV15 and TRBJ1-3; TRBD1 matches 7 bases. The trim removed 3 bases at V and 1 base at J, leaving 3 bases unmatched. Per germline, CDR1 LNHNV and CDR2 YYDKDF (reference sequence). The CDR3 consists of 15 residues. The CDR3: CATSSRQGSGNTIYF. In DNA, the CDR3 is TGTGCCACCAGCAGTCGACAGGGATCTGGAAACACCATATATTTT.

The V gene is TRBV7-2, the J gene TRBJ2-5, with 9 bases matching TRBD2. Trimming at V came to 5 bases and at J to 5 bases, leaving 9 bases not matched to a gene. Germline V gene sequence: CDR1 SGHTA, CDR2 FQGNSA. The CDR3 is 15 residues long. DNA of the CDR3: TGTGCCAGCAGCCCCAGGCTAGCGGGGTTGGAGACCCAGTACTTC. Amino acids: CASSPRLAGLETQYF.

The V gene is TRBV9, the J gene TRBJ2-3; 12 positions match TRBD2. The CDR3 is 16 amino acids. V dropped 2 bases and J dropped 2; count of bases not matched to a gene: 3. Germline CDR1 is SGDLS and CDR2 is YYNGEE. The CDR3 is CASSVRLAGDTDTQYF. CDR3 nucleotides: TGTGCCAGCAGCGTTCGACTAGCGGGGGACACAGATACGCAGTATTTT.

The J gene is TRBJ1-2, the V gene TRBV18, with D perhaps TRBD1 (5 bases). The germline CDR1 and CDR2 sequences are KGHSH and LQKENI. The CDR3 runs to 14 residues. Trimming took off 3 bases at V and 4 bases at J, with 12 bases between the two ends. CDR3 sequence: CASSPSGGGYGYTF. The CDR3 DNA reads as TGTGCCAGCTCACCCTCCGGGGGAGGCTATGGCTACACCTTC.

The rearrangement links TRBV7-2 to TRBJ1-1; a weak D match, TRBD1 (5 bases). Germline CDR1 SGHTA, CDR2 FQGNSA. V lost 6 bases to trimming and J lost 5 bases, with 13 bases between them. This CDR3 is 13 amino acids long. The CDR3 DNA is TGTGCCAGCAGTCTAGATGGGGGGACTGAAGCTTTCTTT. Amino acids: CASSLDGGTEAFF.

The chain is built from TRBV19 and TRBJ2-2, with TRBD1 matching 8 bases. Germline V CDR1 and CDR2: LNHDA, SQIVND (reference sequence). V dropped 3 bases and J dropped 5; count of bases not matched to a gene: 8. The CDR3 contains 16 residues. The CDR3 spells CASSIATGASTGELFF. Written as DNA, the CDR3 is TGTGCCAGTAGTATTGCGACAGGGGCGAGTACCGGGGAGCTGTTTTTT.

The chain carries TRBV19 and TRBJ1-1; a possible D gene is TRBD1 (5 bases). V was trimmed by 6 bases and J by 0 bases, leaving 20 bases between them. From germline, CDR1 is LNHDA and CDR2 SQIVND (reference sequence). This CDR3 is 17 amino acids long. The CDR3 nucleotides read TGTGCCAGTAGCCCCCTCTACGCTGGGGCCATGAACACTGAAGCTTTCTTT. It encodes CASSPLYAGAMNTEAFF.

This clone came up once. V and J are TRBV6-1 and TRBJ1-5; no firm D call. The CDR3 extends over 16 amino acids. CDR1 and CDR2 (germline): MNHNS, SASEGT. V was clipped by 3 bases and J by 0 bases, with 12 bases between them. CDR3 nucleotide sequence: TGTGCCAGCAGTGATCAAGCAGGCTTTAGCAATCAGCCCCAGCATTTT. This encodes CASSDQAGFSNQPQHF.

V gene TRBV11-3 combines with J gene TRBJ2-1; 9 bases are shared with TRBD1. Looked up from germline, CDR1 is SGHNT and CDR2 is YENEEA. The CDR3 spans 14 residues. Trimming removed 4 bases from V and 6 bases from J; junction bases left unmatched: 4. The CDR3 DNA is TGTGCCAGCAGCTCCGGGACAGGGACCAATGAGCAGTTCTTC. This translates into CASSSGTGTNEQFF.

The V call is TRBV5-6, the J call TRBJ1-6; weak D call: TRBD1 (6 bases). In germline, CDR1 is SGHDT, CDR2 YYEEEE. The CDR3 has 15 amino acids. Deletions cut 4 bases from V and 6 bases from J, with 14 bases between. CDR3 nucleotides: TGTGCCAGCAGCCCCCTACAGGGAACTAATTCACCCCTCCACTTT. Protein product: CASSPLQGTNSPLHF.

This clone was detected only a few times. The chain has TRBV20-1 and TRBJ1-1; 8 nucleotides line up with TRBD1. With 3 bases clipped from V and 7 bases from J, the junction kept 7 bases outside the gene matches. Germline CDR1 is DFQATT and CDR2 is SNEGSKA (reference sequence). The CDR3 runs 13 residues. The CDR3 DNA follows: TGCAGTGCTAGTGTGTCAGGGGGCTTTGAAGCTTTCTTT. Translating it yields CSASVSGGFEAFF.

The V gene is TRBV5-6, the J gene TRBJ1-1; D uncertain. Germline lookup yields CDR1 SGHDT and CDR2 YYEEEE. The CDR3 runs 13 residues. Between the trimmed V and J ends, which lost 5 bases and 4 bases, there was a span of 12 bases. The CDR3 here is CASSLQGSTEAFF. CDR3 DNA: TGTGCCAGCAGTTTACAAGGGAGCACTGAAGCTTTCTTT.

This clone is a singleton in its sample. V usage is TRBV15 and J usage is TRBJ2-6; D gene uncertain. Germline V lookup: CDR1 LNHNV, CDR2 YYDKDF (reference sequence). CDR3 length equals 18 residues. The V gene lost 0 bases and the J gene lost 3 bases, with 15 bases spanning the gap. CDR3: CATSREGEVIGGANVLTF. The CDR3, as DNA: TGTGCCACCAGCAGAGAAGGCGAGGTTATAGGTGGGGCCAACGTCCTGACTTTC.